One T cell receptor (beta chain) is described in this entry. This CDR3 spans 14 amino acids. V was shortened by 7 bases and J by 12 bases, with 24 bases between the two germline ends. The germline V gene encodes CDR1 SGHVS and CDR2 FNYEAQ. Sequencing was performed with immunoSEQ multiplex PCR; in TCRdb, only in-frame clones are kept and a portion is missing. The sample carries under 300,000 clones, 82% recorded once. This entry comes from a study of blood T cell repertoires in COVID-19. Sequencing input: peripheral blood. This sequence originates from a woman aged 60-75 years with active or convalescent COVID-19. The genes are TRBV7-6 and TRBJ1-1; a possible D gene is TRBD1 (5 bases). The CDR3 bases are TGTGCCAGCACCTCGGGTAGGGGCTCTACATGTCCTTTCTTT. Protein sequence: CASTSGRGSTCPFF. The variable domain in full, with the rest retrieved from reference TRBV7-6 and TRBJ1-1, is GAGVSQSPRYKVTKRGQDVALRCDPISGHVSLYWYRQALGQGPEFLTYFNYEAQQDKSGLPNDRFSAERPEGSISTLTIQRTEQRDSAMYRCASTSGRGSTCPFFGQGTRLTVV.